This T cell receptor (beta chain) comes out of a study of metastatic and nonmetastatic thyroid tumors. Turning to the study itself: Across peripheral blood and tumor or nodule tissue samples taken from malignant and benign thyroid patients, the repertoires were compared with one another.

Relative to its sample, this clone is medium-sized. Antigen specificity is unknown. Each patient came to thyroid surgery without any prior treatment (of any kind). Original processing methods: The study's classifier, a distant-metastasis tool for papillary thyroid cancer, was built using CDR3 differences across clinicopathological groups. TCRdb re-analyzed the PCR reads using MiXCR. Here the V and J calls rest on TCRdb's processing, not on the authors' analysis. The data show about 16,000 clones, 25% to 30% seen once. Overall study results and limits: Significantly higher TCR beta diversity was reportedly seen in malignant thyroid tumors than benign nodules, in blood and tumor.

The sequenced material came from tumor tissue. This clonotype was sampled from a male donor with papillary thyroid cancer or a benign thyroid nodule (not recorded which). Some clones in this sample may be carry-over from other donors' samples.

The CDR3 loop reads CASSTQGGRNYEQYF. The CDR3 DNA follows: TGTGCCAGTAGTACTCAGGGCGGCCGTAACTACGAGCAGTACTTC. The chain joins TRBV19 to TRBJ2-7; D is perhaps TRBD1 (5 bases). V was trimmed by 4 bases and J by 3 bases, leaving 16 bases between them. The CDR3 length is 15 residues. Looked up from germline, CDR1 is LNHDA and CDR2 is SQIVND (reference sequence). The full variable domain, with the rest looked up from reference TRBV19 and TRBJ2-7, is DGGITQSPKYLFRKEGQNVTLSCEQNLNHDAMYWYRQDPGQGLRLIYYSQIVNDFQKGDIAEGYSVSREKKESFPLTVTSAQKNPTAFYLCASSTQGGRNYEQYFGPGTRLTVT.